Following are 20 T cell receptor beta chains from one sample sequenced in a study of regulatory T cells in long-lasting Graves disease. With iRepertoire HTBI primers and Arm-PCR of CDR3 regions, TCR beta libraries were built. TCRdb recomputed calls from the multiplex PCR reads with MiXCR, one row per CDR3 protein. This sample yields hundreds of thousands of distinct CDR3 sequences, of which around 15% are seen a single time; 15% to 20% belongs to the top ten. Described time point: newly diagnosed GD, antithyroid drugs for less than 3 months. Extracted RNA from PBMCs served as the source of the TCR library. A further study also used this sample, focusing on T cells in Graves' hyperthyroidism and ophthalmopathy.

The sample was peripheral blood mononuclear cells (PBMCs), taken at new diagnosis, from a patient treated with antithyroid drugs. These receptors came from a woman aged 25 to 45 with Graves disease.

The chain carries TRBV3-1 and TRBJ1-3; D is ambiguous. Trimming pared 0 bases from V and 6 bases from J, leaving 3 bases between. Germline CDR1 and CDR2: LGHDT and YNNKEL (reference sequence). The CDR3 extends over 12 amino acids. The CDR3 here is CASSQEENTIYF. CDR3 in DNA: TGTGCCAGCAGCCAAGAGGAAAACACCATATATTTT.

This clonotype appeared many times. The gene calls are TRBV19 and TRBJ2-7, with a tentative D call TRBD1 (5 bases). Trimming shortened V by 0 bases and J by 3 bases, and 15 bases separated the two germline ends. The CDR3 has 16 amino acids. The V gene's germline CDR1 is LNHDA and CDR2 SQIVND (reference sequence). CDR3 sequence reads: CASSIDHRRVYYEQYF. Here the CDR3 DNA reads TGTGCCAGTAGTATAGATCACCGCAGGGTTTACTACGAGCAGTACTTC.

This clonotype was seen only a few times. The rearrangement joins TRBV6-2 or TRBV6-3 to TRBJ2-5, with TRBD2 matching over 11 bases. V lost 6 bases and J lost 5; bases outside the gene matches: 8. Germline V gene data show CDR1 as MNHEY and CDR2 as SVGEGT. The CDR3 is 15 amino acids. DNA for the CDR3: TGTGCCAGCAGGATTAGCGGGAGGGCCGCGGAGACCCAGTACTTC. This sequence encodes CASRISGRAAETQYF.

This clonotype was counted at least ten times. The chain is built from TRBV14 and TRBJ2-1; D may be TRBD1 or TRBD2 (6 bases each). Between the trimmed V and J ends, which lost 0 bases and 4 bases, there was a span of 10 bases. Germline loops: CDR1 SGHDN, CDR2 FVKESK. This CDR3 comprises 15 residues. The CDR3 reads CASSQDLGGYNEQFF. As DNA, the CDR3 is TGTGCCAGCAGCCAAGATCTAGGGGGGTACAATGAGCAGTTCTTC.

Concerning this clonotype itself: A much larger clone lies one base from this, so it may be a read error. The chain is built from TRBV13 and TRBJ2-1; 7 positions match TRBD2. CDR1 PRHDT and CDR2 FYEKMQ come from the germline V gene (reference sequence). This CDR3 contains 16 residues. Here the CDR3 DNA reads TGTGCCAGCAGGACTAGCCGACGGAGCTCCTACAATAAGCAGTTCTTC. It encodes CASRTSRRSSYNKQFF.

This clonotype has a count of ten or more. The rearrangement joins TRBV7-9 to TRBJ2-1; 12 positions match TRBD2. The junction had 7 bases not matched to a gene; V was cut back by 6 bases and J by 4 bases. CDR1 is SEHNR, CDR2 FQNEAQ, per germline (reference sequence). This CDR3 has 16 amino acids. CDR3 protein: CASSPGLAGPYNEQFF. DNA of the CDR3: TGTGCCAGCAGTCCCGGACTAGCGGGGCCTTACAATGAGCAGTTCTTC.

The V call is TRBV25-1, the J call TRBJ2-1; D is possibly TRBD1 or TRBD2 (5 bases each). This CDR3 contains 15 residues. Looked up from germline, CDR1 is MGHDK and CDR2 is SYGVNS. The V gene lost 4 bases and the J gene lost 8 bases, with 18 bases spanning the gap. The CDR3 loop is CASSVKGTPEDEQFF. The CDR3, as DNA: TGTGCCAGCAGTGTCAAAGGGACCCCCGAGGATGAGCAGTTCTTC.

CDR3 coding DNA: TGTGCCAGCAGCGCGATTTATAACACCGGGGAGCTGTTTTTT. This translates into CASSAIYNTGELFF. J is TRBJ2-2 and V is TRBV9; D call uncertain. The CDR3 runs to 14 residues. Germline CDR1 reads SGDLS; CDR2 reads YYNGEE. The V end was cut by 3 bases, the J end by 2 bases, with 8 bases between. Full variable domain (remainder filled in from reference TRBV9 and TRBJ2-2): DSGVTQTPKHLITATGQRVTLRCSPRSGDLSVYWYQQSLDQGLQFLIQYYNGEERAKGNILERFSAQQFPDLHSELNLSSLELGDSALYFCASSAIYNTGELFFGEGSRLTVL.

A remark on this clonotype: This may be a read error, as it is one base from a much larger clone. This chain joins TRBV7-9 and TRBJ2-7; 7 nucleotides align to TRBD1. The CDR3 loop spans 15 amino acids. Germline lookup yields CDR1 SEHNR and CDR2 FQNEAQ (reference sequence). CDR3 amino acids: CTSSLGGGGGYEQYF. The CDR3 DNA follows: TGTACCAGCAGCTTAGGGGGCGGAGGTGGGTACGAGCAGTACTTC.

This clonotype was seen many times. V gene TRBV11-2 combines with J gene TRBJ1-2; TRBD1 might be the D (5 bases). The CDR3 runs 15 residues. The germline V gene encodes CDR1 SGHAT and CDR2 FQNNGV. V dropped 6 bases and J dropped 3 bases, with 17 bases sitting between them. CDR3 loop: CASSPQRGAYYGYTF. CDR3 DNA sequence: TGTGCCAGCAGTCCCCAGAGGGGCGCCTACTATGGCTACACCTTC.

This chain links TRBV6-1 with TRBJ1-1; D might be TRBD1 (5 bases). This CDR3 spans 15 amino acids. V was cut by 8 bases and J by 1 base, with 17 bases left in between. Germline V lookup: CDR1 MNHNS, CDR2 SASEGT. The CDR3 region is CASQGTPFQNTEAFF. The CDR3 DNA follows: TGTGCCAGCCAGGGAACCCCCTTCCAGAACACTGAAGCTTTCTTT.

The sample holds many counts of this clonotype. The J gene is TRBJ2-1, the V gene TRBV28; 8 bases line up with TRBD2. Trimming cost V 6 bases and J 8 bases; bases outside gene matches: 12. CDR3 length: 15 residues. The germline gives CDR1 MDHEN, CDR2 SYDVKM. Written as DNA, the CDR3 is TGTGCCAGCAGCCGCCCCGGGAGGGCGGTATATGAGCAGTTCTTC. Translating gives CASSRPGRAVYEQFF.

This sequence joins TRBV7-9 and TRBJ2-7, with 7 bases matching TRBD1. CDR1 is SEHNR, CDR2 FQNEAQ, per germline (reference sequence). V lost 1 base and J lost 0; bases outside the gene matches: 3. CDR3 length: 15 amino acids. CDR3 nucleotide sequence: TGTGCCAGCAGCTTAGGGGGGACAGCCTCCTACGAGCAGTACTTC. Encoded protein: CASSLGGTASYEQYF.

The chain joins TRBV5-1 to TRBJ2-1, with D hard to call. The DNA matches TRBJ2-5 better at its end, which makes the J call doubtful. This CDR3 comprises 13 residues. Germline CDR1 reads SGHRS; CDR2 reads YFSETQ. The DNA of the CDR3 is TGCGCCAGCAGCTTGTCCTCCTCGGAGACCCAGTACTTC. It yields the protein CASSLSSSETQYF.

This clonotype was counted at least ten times. This sequence joins TRBV28 and TRBJ2-5; D may be TRBD2 (5 bases). Trimming left V 2 bases short and J 6 bases short, with 16 bases between. The germline CDR1 and CDR2 sequences are MDHEN and SYDVKM. The CDR3 is made up of 15 amino acids. The CDR3 DNA reads as TGTGCCAGCAGTTTACAAAATTCTTTCGGGAAGACCCAGTACTTC. Its translation: CASSLQNSFGKTQYF.

This clonotype was observed many times. The chain couples TRBV5-1 to TRBJ2-6; D is uncertain. Trimming pared 5 bases from V and 1 base from J, leaving 13 bases between. CDR3 length: 16 residues. The germline V gene has CDR1 SGHRS and CDR2 YFSETQ. The CDR3 nucleotides read TGCGCCAGCAGTTATGTTCCGGGTTCTGGGGCCAACGTCCTGACTTTC. Protein sequence: CASSYVPGSGANVLTF.

This clonotype was detected ten times or more. The chain employs TRBV7-9 and TRBJ1-5; 9 bases are shared with TRBD1. The CDR3 has 16 amino acids. Unmatched junction bases numbered 6, after V lost 1 base and J lost 5 bases. From germline, CDR1 is SEHNR and CDR2 FQNEAQ (reference sequence). The CDR3 spells CASSLGTGTGYQPQHF. The CDR3 nucleotides are TGTGCCAGCAGCTTAGGGACCGGGACAGGGTATCAGCCCCAGCATTTT.

This clonotype has more than one count but fewer than ten. The V gene is TRBV19, the J gene TRBJ1-5; 8 nucleotides align to TRBD1. The CDR3 spans 13 residues. V was pared by 5 bases and J by 6 bases, with 3 bases of the junction left unmatched. CDR1 is LNHDA, CDR2 SQIVND, per germline (reference sequence). The CDR3 DNA reads TGTGCCAGTAGTGGACAGGGCGTTCAGCCCCAGCATTTT. This translates into CASSGQGVQPQHF.

In this sample, this clonotype turned up many times. This chain links TRBV7-2 with TRBJ2-7; 9 bases are shared with TRBD2. Germline assignment: CDR1 SGHTA and CDR2 FQGNSA. This CDR3 is 16 amino acids long. Trimming cost V 3 bases and J 2 bases; bases outside gene matches: 8. In DNA, the CDR3 is TGTGCCAGCAGCTTGGGTAATAGCGGGAGTCCCTACGAGCAGTACTTC. Translated, it gives CASSLGNSGSPYEQYF. Using reference TRBV7-2 and TRBJ2-7 for the parts outside the CDR3, the full variable domain is GAGVSQSPSNKVTEKGKDVELRCDPISGHTALYWYRQSLGQGLEFLIYFQGNSAPDKSGLPSDRFSAERTGGSVSTLTIQRTQQEDSAVYLCASSLGNSGSPYEQYFGPGTRLTVT.

This clonotype came up many times. The rearrangement joins TRBV12-3 or TRBV12-4 to TRBJ2-7; 11 bases are a match to TRBD1. With 6 bases clipped from V and 4 bases from J, the junction kept 8 bases outside the gene matches. The CDR3 sequence is 15 residues long. The CDR3 sequence is CASRPTGTGGYEQYF. DNA for the CDR3: TGTGCCAGCAGGCCCACCGGGACAGGGGGTTACGAGCAGTACTTC.